The entry below describes one T cell receptor (beta chain). Its antigen remains unknown. This sample is drawn from a study of radiation and T cells in renal cell carcinoma. Study-level points and caveats: From baseline, blood top tumor clonotypes peaked at 2 weeks post-radiation.

The table came from immunoSEQ multiplex PCR; TCRdb's copy has only in-frame clones and leaves some out. The table lists over 25,000 clones, roughly 80% of them singletons. Time point described: blood 4 weeks post-SBRT, at nephrectomy. Sample treatment: 15 Gy SBRT to primary tumor, nephrectomy 4 weeks later. The V and J ends lost 8 bases and 6 bases respectively, with 11 bases between them. CDR1 is SNHLY, CDR2 FYNNEI, per germline. This CDR3 spans 12 amino acids. The receptor was isolated from a man aged 60 to 75 with renal cell carcinoma. The rearrangement joins TRBV2 to TRBJ2-1; D is unclear. The sequencing here drew on blood, taken from a patient whose treatment included radiotherapy and nephrectomy. The CDR3 bases are TGTGCCAGCGTTGGCTACAGCAATGAGCAGTTCTTC. Amino acid sequence: CASVGYSNEQFF.